This T cell receptor (beta chain) was found in a study of technical replicates of blood from a few donors. TCRdb's table, derived via immunoSEQ multiplex PCR, lists solely in-frame clones and lacks some. The table records roughly 80,000 clones, about 89% of them present only once. Trimming took 4 bases from V and 7 from J; bases not matched to a gene: 12. Germline lookup yields CDR1 SGHRS and CDR2 YFSETQ. CDR3 length: 16 residues. The receptor's source is a human donor in good health. The V gene is TRBV5-1, the J gene TRBJ2-1; 9 bases line up with TRBD2. The sample taken for sequencing was T cells isolated from PBMCs. The CDR3 sequence: CASSVRAGGLRNEQFF. CDR3 bases: TGCGCCAGCAGCGTAAGAGCGGGAGGACTGCGAAATGAGCAGTTCTTC.